This T cell receptor (beta chain) was sequenced for a study of shared clonotypes between healthy human individuals. Study findings and constraints: Larger estimated richness was generally recorded for naive subsets relative to memory subsets.

The study ran the assay at deep level. The repertoire was sequenced with immunoSEQ multiplex PCR; TCRdb's copy has only in-frame clones and lacks some. The sample consists of around 600,000 clones, more than 95% of them appearing once. The naive CD8 population came from CD45RO-negative cells selected for CCR7, without terminally differentiated effector memory CD45RA+ cells. Of note for this clone: Its antigen is not known.

The receptor's source is a man aged 30 to 39 in good health. Sequencing input: naive CD8+ T cells sorted from blood.

The CDR3 bases are TGTGCCAGCAGCTTAGTGATAAGAGATACGCAGTATTTT. Protein sequence: CASSLVIRDTQYF. This rearrangement joins TRBV7-9 to TRBJ2-3; the D is unclear. CDR3 length equals 13 residues. Germline CDR1 is SEHNR and CDR2 is FQNEAQ (reference sequence). Trimming pared 1 base from V and 5 bases from J, leaving 7 bases between.